This T cell receptor (beta chain) was profiled in a study of shared clonotypes between healthy human individuals. Study-level information: A donor's plate count was three for CD4 naive and three for CD4 memory; CD8 naive had two and CD8 memory one.

Method: immunoSEQ multiplex PCR; TCRdb's copy keeps in-frame clones and lacks some. The table has 2 million to 3 million clones, more than 80% seen once; the top ten hold 0.11% to 0.15%. CDR1 is MGHDK and CDR2 is SYGVNS in the germline V gene. The CDR3 covers 14 residues. Trimming removed 3 bases from V and 3 bases from J; junction bases left unmatched: 2. Input material: naive CD4+ T cells sorted from blood. Described subset: CD45RA+ positively selected. This TCR derives from a man younger than 35 in good health. The chain employs TRBV25-1 and TRBJ2-7; 10 bases align to TRBD1. The DNA of the CDR3 is TGTGCCAGCAGTGACCGGACAGGGGGCTACGAGCAGTACTTC. It yields the protein CASSDRTGGYEQYF.